The rows below give T cell receptor beta chains drawn from one sample of a study of cytomegalovirus exposure and HLA in healthy donors. The method was immunoSEQ multiplex PCR; TCRdb's version includes in-frame clones alone and lacks a portion of them. This sample has tens of thousands of clones; about 95% occur once, and the top ten carry 6.5% to 9%. Sequenced: PBMCs. These receptor sequences come from a woman between 18 and 30 years old in good health and CMV-seropositive. Both conserved end residues are part of each CDR3. The D gene is left open where the match is weak. Size is stated for part of the rows, as once, few or many counts, or as a class when the clone is expanded.

d_gene	j_gene	v_gene	abundance	CDR3nt	CDR3aa
.	TRBJ1-1	TRBV30	.	TGTGCCTGGCATAAGCGGGCAGGTGAAGCTTTCTTT	CAWHKRAGEAFF
TRBD1	TRBJ1-1	TRBV14	.	TGTGCCAGCAGCCAAGAGATGGGACAGGGCAAAGCTTTCTTT	CASSQEMGQGKAFF
.	TRBJ1-1	TRBV14	.	TGTGCCAGCAGCCCTTCGGTTCAGGGCGAAGCTTTCTTT	CASSPSVQGEAFF
.	TRBJ2-2	TRBV7-9	.	TGTGCCGGGACAGCGGGCACCGGGGAGCTGTTTTTT	CAGTAGTGELFF
.	TRBJ1-5	TRBV7-2	.	TGTGCCAGCAGCTTAGGGCAGGGGATCTATCAGCCCCAGCATTTT	CASSLGQGIYQPQHF
.	TRBJ2-7	TRBV10-3	.	TGTGCCTATTCCCCAGGCCCGTCGGCCGAGCAGTACTTC	CAYSPGPSAEQYF
.	TRBJ2-3	TRBV9	.	TGTGCCAGCAGCGTTTCCACCTTAGGGGGGGCCCGGACAGATACGCAGTATTTT	CASSVSTLGGARTDTQYF
.	TRBJ1-6	TRBV6-6	.	TGTGCCAGCAGTTACTCGACCCGGGATTCACCCCTCCACTTT	CASSYSTRDSPLHF
TRBD2	TRBJ2-5	TRBV27	.	TGTGCCAGCAGTTTATGGGGGGGACAAGAGACCCAGTACTTC	CASSLWGGQETQYF
TRBD1	TRBJ1-1	TRBV7-2	.	TGTGCCAGCAGCTTCTTTAGGACAGGGGGCTGGGACACTGAAGCTTTCTTT	CASSFFRTGGWDTEAFF
.	TRBJ2-7	TRBV11-2	once	TGTGCCAGCAGTGCTCTTGGCCGGAGAGGCCCCTACGAGCAGTACTTC	CASSALGRRGPYEQYF
.	TRBJ2-5	TRBV18	.	TGTGCCAGCTCACCTTCGGAGGAGACCCAGTACTTC	CASSPSEETQYF
.	TRBJ1-4	TRBV14	.	TGTGCCAGCAGCCAATTGGGGGCCGGTGAAAAACTGTTTTTT	CASSQLGAGEKLFF
TRBD1	TRBJ2-3	TRBV5-1	.	TGCGCCAGCAGCTTGCAGGGGGCAGATACGCAGTATTTT	CASSLQGADTQYF
TRBD2	TRBJ2-3	TRBV9	.	TGTGCCAGCAGCGTAACTAGCGGGGGGGGCCCAGATACGCAGTATTTT	CASSVTSGGGPDTQYF
TRBD2	TRBJ2-5	TRBV5-1	.	TGCGCCAGCAGCTTCGGACTAGCGGAAGAGACCCAGTACTTC	CASSFGLAEETQYF